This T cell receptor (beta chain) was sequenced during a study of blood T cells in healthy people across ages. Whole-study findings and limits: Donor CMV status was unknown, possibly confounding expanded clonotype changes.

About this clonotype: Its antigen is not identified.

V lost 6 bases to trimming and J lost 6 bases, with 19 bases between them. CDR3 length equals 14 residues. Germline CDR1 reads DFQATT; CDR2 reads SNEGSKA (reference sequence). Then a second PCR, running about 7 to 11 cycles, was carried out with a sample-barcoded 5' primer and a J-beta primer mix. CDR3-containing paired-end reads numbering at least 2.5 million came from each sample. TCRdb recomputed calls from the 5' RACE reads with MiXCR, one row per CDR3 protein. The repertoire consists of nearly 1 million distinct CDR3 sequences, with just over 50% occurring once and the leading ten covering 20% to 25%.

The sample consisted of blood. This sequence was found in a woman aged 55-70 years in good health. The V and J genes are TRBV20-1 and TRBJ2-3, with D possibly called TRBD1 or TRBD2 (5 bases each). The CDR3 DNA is TGCAGTGCGGATCCGGCTGGGGGAGTGGATACGCAGTATTTT. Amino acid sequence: CSADPAGGVDTQYF.